This T cell receptor (beta chain) was captured in a study of T cells after yellow fever vaccination. Study background: Fractions of limited cellularity were prepared by means of SMART-Seq v4 Ultra Low Input.

Many counts were recorded for this clonotype. Its antigen remains unknown. Trimming shortened V by 2 bases and J by 1 base, and 11 bases separated the two germline ends. The length of the CDR3 is 15 residues. Germline assignment: CDR1 MGHRA and CDR2 YSYEKL. Study-level points and caveats: Abundant bulk-derived clonotypes could contaminate FACS-sorted repertoires. Boosting was followed by the reappearance of most primary-vaccination clones (roughly 95% CD4, around 86% CD8).

TCRdb reprocessed the 5' RACE reads with MiXCR, giving one entry per CDR3 protein. This table holds tens of thousands of distinct CDR3 sequences, roughly 6.9% found once. The chain recombines TRBV4-1 with TRBJ2-5; either TRBD1 or TRBD2 may fit D (5 bases each). The material sequenced was CD8+ T cells sorted from PBMCs, taken on the day of the first yellow fever vaccination. This TCR derives from a man between 18 and 35 years old who received the YFV17D yellow fever vaccine. The CDR3 DNA sequence: TGCGCCAGCAGCCAACCATGGGACGGCCAAGAGACCCAGTACTTC. This sequence encodes CASSQPWDGQETQYF.